This section outlines one T cell receptor (beta chain) sequence together with its context. Its matching antigen is unknown. The CDR3 length is 12 residues. Looked up from germline, CDR1 is MNHEY and CDR2 is SVGEGT. V was cut by 6 bases and J by 1 base, with 6 bases left in between. Cultured CD4+ T-cell DNA underwent Oncomine TCR Beta short-read sequencing. TCRdb re-analysed the PCR reads in MiXCR, keeping a single row per CDR3 protein. Seen here are 15,000 to 20,000 distinct CDR3 sequences, around 55% observed once, and the top ten hold 6.5% to 7.5%. The data were obtained in a study of vaccination and CD4 T cells after COVID-19. The sample's treatment: approximately nine-day PBMC culture with coronavirus spike peptide pools or control peptides (ViraFEST assay).

The chain links TRBV6-2 or TRBV6-3 to TRBJ2-5; no clear D. The clonotype was recovered from a human donor who had recovered from COVID-19. The sequencing sample was made of CD4+ T cells from blood, cultured in vitro. CDR3 nucleotide sequence: TGTGCCAGCAGAAGGATCCAAGAGACCCAGTACTTC. It specifies CASRRIQETQYF.